This T cell receptor beta chain was recovered during a study of T cell repertoires in cytomegalovirus infection. Overall study: Recently identified HLA-C-restricted CMV epitopes were among the peptides used. Public TCR beta signature analysis indicated the presence of both CMV infection and matching HLA type.

As for this clonotype: Its antigen is currently unknown.

TCRdb re-called the reads through MiXCR, storing one row per CDR3 protein. The data show about 160,000 distinct CDR3 sequences, with less than 25% seen just once and roughly 25% held by the top ten. The CDR3 runs 13 residues. Trimming took off 9 bases at V and 0 bases at J, with 11 bases between the two ends. Germline CDR1 is SGHTA and CDR2 is FQGNSA. General study results and limits: The ex vivo response was dominated by HLA-C-restricted CMV-specific TCR beta clonotypes.

The source is a human donor in good health (CMV status not recorded). Some clones in this sample may be carry-over from other donors' samples. This specimen consisted of CD8+ T cells from cultured PBMCs, obtained from culture after CMV antigen stimulation. The chain links TRBV7-2 to TRBJ1-1; D is possibly TRBD1 (6 bases). The CDR3 coding sequence is TGTGCCAGTGGACAGACCATGAACACTGAAGCTTTCTTT. Protein product: CASGQTMNTEAFF.